This T cell receptor (beta chain) was found in a study of shared clonotypes between healthy human individuals. The CDR3 has 13 amino acids. Germline V gene sequence: CDR1 SGHAT, CDR2 FQNNGV. With 5 bases removed from V and 2 bases from J, the gap between germline ends came to 8 bases. Data came from immunoSEQ multiplex PCR; TCRdb stores just in-frame clones and leaves some out. The sample contains over a million clones, about 80% of which appear only once. The receptor was derived from a man aged 18 to 30 in good health. Some clones in this sample may be carry-over from other donors' samples. This sequence joins TRBV11-2 and TRBJ2-3; a weak D match, TRBD2 (5 bases). The specimen sequenced was memory CD4+ T cells from PBMCs. Subset indicated: CD45RA-negative fraction. The CDR3 protein is CASSRTYTDTQYF. CDR3 sequence (DNA): TGTGCCAGCAGCCGGACTTACACAGATACGCAGTATTTT.